Listed below are T cell receptor beta chains from one sample, sequenced in a study of blood T cell repertoires in COVID-19. Produced via immunoSEQ multiplex PCR; TCRdb's table is partial and in-frame only. The sample contains approximately 270,000 clones, around 85% of which appear only once. The source material was peripheral blood. The receptors were gathered from a human donor with COVID-19, enrolled during active disease. The donor label of this sample is uncertain. Each CDR3 is given with its conserved first and last residue. The order of the fields is D gene, V gene, J gene, clone size, CDR3 protein, CDR3 DNA. A D gene is named only where the DNA matches it firmly. Size is stated for part of the rows, as once, few or many counts, or as a class when the clone is expanded.

d_call: TRBD1
v_call: TRBV29-1
j_call: TRBJ1-1
clone_size: -
cdr3_aa: CSVRGQGDTEAFF
cdr3_nt: TGCAGCGTTCGAGGACAGGGGGACACTGAAGCTTTCTTT

d_call: -
v_call: TRBV15
j_call: TRBJ2-3
clone_size: -
cdr3_aa: CATSRGATSHTQYF
cdr3_nt: TGTGCCACCAGCAGGGGGGCTACATCCCATACGCAGTATTTT

d_call: -
v_call: TRBV11-2
j_call: TRBJ2-3
clone_size: -
cdr3_aa: CASSLGVARSTDTQYF
cdr3_nt: TGTGCCAGCAGCTTAGGAGTCGCCCGAAGCACAGATACGCAGTATTTT

d_call: TRBD1
v_call: TRBV18
j_call: TRBJ2-1
clone_size: -
cdr3_aa: CASSPRSGGREQFF
cdr3_nt: TGTGCCAGCTCACCTCGCTCAGGGGGAAGAGAGCAGTTCTTC

d_call: TRBD1
v_call: TRBV5-8
j_call: TRBJ2-7
clone_size: -
cdr3_aa: CASRNPGTGSYEQYF
cdr3_nt: TGTGCCAGCAGAAATCCCGGGACAGGCTCCTACGAGCAGTACTTC

d_call: -
v_call: TRBV27
j_call: TRBJ2-5
clone_size: few
cdr3_aa: CASSLSAGHYQETQYF
cdr3_nt: TGTGCCAGCAGTTTATCCGCCGGACACTACCAAGAGACCCAGTACTTC

d_call: -
v_call: TRBV10-3
j_call: TRBJ1-2
clone_size: -
cdr3_aa: CAISDEGRGFYGYTF
cdr3_nt: TGTGCCATCAGTGACGAAGGCAGGGGCTTCTATGGCTACACCTTC

d_call: -
v_call: TRBV3-1/TRBV3-2
j_call: TRBJ2-5
clone_size: -
cdr3_aa: CASSQLQETQYF
cdr3_nt: TGTGCCAGCAGCCAACTACAAGAGACCCAGTACTTC

d_call: TRBD2
v_call: TRBV28
j_call: TRBJ2-7
clone_size: few
cdr3_aa: CASSSPTSGGRAYEQYF
cdr3_nt: TGTGCCAGCAGTTCCCCGACTAGCGGGGGTCGAGCCTACGAGCAGTACTTC

d_call: TRBD1
v_call: TRBV5-4
j_call: TRBJ2-2
clone_size: -
cdr3_aa: CASSTVPGGANGGELFF
cdr3_nt: TGTGCCAGCAGCACGGTCCCAGGGGGCGCAAATGGCGGGGAGCTGTTTTTT

d_call: TRBD1
v_call: TRBV2
j_call: TRBJ1-3
clone_size: -
cdr3_aa: CASRDRASAGNTIYF
cdr3_nt: TGTGCCAGCAGGGACAGGGCCTCGGCTGGAAACACCATATATTTT

d_call: TRBD1
v_call: TRBV9
j_call: TRBJ1-6
clone_size: -
cdr3_aa: CASSPGTARGSPLHF
cdr3_nt: TGTGCCAGCAGCCCAGGGACAGCCCGGGGCTCACCCCTCCACTTT

d_call: -
v_call: TRBV6-5
j_call: TRBJ2-5
clone_size: -
cdr3_aa: CASPGSRQAQETQYF
cdr3_nt: TGTGCCAGTCCGGGATCCCGACAGGCGCAAGAGACCCAGTACTTC

d_call: -
v_call: TRBV7-9
j_call: TRBJ1-2
clone_size: few
cdr3_aa: CASSFEIPTGNYGYTF
cdr3_nt: TGTGCCAGCAGTTTTGAAATCCCTACGGGAAACTATGGCTACACCTTC

d_call: TRBD2
v_call: TRBV7-9
j_call: TRBJ2-5
clone_size: -
cdr3_aa: CASSPRLAGGPGETQYF
cdr3_nt: TGTGCCAGCAGCCCCCGACTAGCGGGAGGGCCGGGGGAGACCCAGTACTTC

d_call: TRBD1
v_call: TRBV27
j_call: TRBJ1-2
clone_size: -
cdr3_aa: CASSRYGTGAAYGYTF
cdr3_nt: TGTGCCAGCAGTCGTTATGGGACAGGGGCCGCCTATGGCTACACCTTC

d_call: -
v_call: TRBV15
j_call: TRBJ1-3
clone_size: -
cdr3_aa: CATSREGSSGNTIYF
cdr3_nt: TGTGCCACCAGCAGAGAGGGCAGCTCTGGAAACACCATATATTTT

d_call: -
v_call: TRBV7-3
j_call: TRBJ2-2
clone_size: -
cdr3_aa: CASSLQGGANTGELFF
cdr3_nt: TGTGCCAGCAGCTTACAGGGCGGGGCTAACACCGGGGAGCTGTTTTTT